The T cell receptor beta chain under discussion was sequenced for a study of blood T cell repertoires in COVID-19. The wider study: Specimens from acute and convalescent COVID-19 originated in the United States, Italy and Spain. PBMCs, B-cell-depleted T cells, or T cells were the source of the cDNA or gDNA that made up the material.

Method: immunoSEQ multiplex PCR; TCRdb's copy keeps in-frame clones and lacks some. The sample lists fewer than 500,000 clones, approximately 90% occurring once. This CDR3 spans 12 amino acids. CDR1 is SEHNR and CDR2 is FQNEAQ in the germline V gene (reference sequence). V was shortened by 8 bases and J by 7 bases, with 12 bases between the two germline ends. Living in roughly 25 US areas, the participants were between about 18 and 100 years of age. Recovery meant two consecutive negative NP/OP PCR tests, professional clearance, or resolved symptoms. Sequencing was done on a sample of PBMCs or T cells enriched from blood (not recorded which). The genes are TRBV7-9 and TRBJ2-1; TRBD2 is a possible D gene (6 bases). The origin of this receptor is a man aged 30 to 45 who had recovered from COVID-19. CDR3 residues: CASGRRENEQFF. The CDR3 DNA is TGTGCCAGCGGAAGACGGGAGAATGAGCAGTTCTTC.